The present entry profiles one T cell receptor beta chain with its context. A read error is possible here, since a much larger clone lies one base away. This sample stems from a study of T cells in Graves' hyperthyroidism and ophthalmopathy. There are 12 residues in the CDR3. Trimming pared 8 bases from V and 6 bases from J, leaving 16 bases between. The germline V gene has CDR1 GTSNPN and CDR2 SVGIG (reference sequence). TCR beta CDR3 regions were amplified from RNA. HTBI primers were employed in a first-round RT-PCR of the TCR CDR3. TCRdb ran MiXCR on the multiplex PCR reads and lists one entry per CDR3 protein. The table lists about 770,000 distinct CDR3 sequences, about 17% of them singletons.

This sequence was found in a woman aged 50 to 60 with Graves' hyperthyroidism that later progressed to Graves' ophthalmopathy. Sequencing was carried out using blood. V gene TRBV30 combines with J gene TRBJ1-2; D not resolved. CDR3: CAHLRGSDGYTF. The CDR3, as DNA: TGTGCCCACCTCCGGGGTAGCGATGGCTACACCTTC.